One and the same sample provided the 17 T cell receptor beta chains below, sequenced in a study of T cells in Graves' hyperthyroidism and ophthalmopathy. Authors of the study amplified TCR beta CDR3 regions from RNA transcripts. Primed by the HTBI set, a first-round RT-PCR was run on the TCR CDR3. TCRdb itself ran the multiplex PCR reads through MiXCR, one entry per CDR3 protein. The sample holds approximately 630,000 distinct CDR3 sequences, 15% to 20% seen once. Sequences were obtained from blood. These receptors were collected from a woman in her 30s with Graves' hyperthyroidism.

The rearrangement links TRBV15 to TRBJ2-1, with TRBD1 identical over 7 bases. The CDR3 runs 13 residues. CDR1 is LNHNV and CDR2 is YYDKDF in the germline V gene (reference sequence). The ends lost 3 bases at V and 7 bases at J; junction bases unmatched: 3. The CDR3 DNA follows: TGTGCCACCAGCAGGGGACAGCTAAATGAGCAGTTCTTC. This gives the protein CATSRGQLNEQFF. Using reference TRBV15 and TRBJ2-1 for the parts outside the CDR3, the full variable domain is DAMVIQNPRYQVTQFGKPVTLSCSQTLNHNVMYWYQQKSSQAPKLLFHYYDKDFNNEADTPDNFQSRRPNTSFCFLDIRSPGLGDTAMYLCATSRGQLNEQFFGPGTRLTVL.

This clonotype was found many times. The chain couples TRBV7-8 to TRBJ1-6; 9 positions match TRBD1. Germline V gene data show CDR1 as SGHVS and CDR2 as FQNEAQ. J was trimmed by 1 base and V by 5 bases; bases with no gene match: 3. The CDR3 is 16 amino acids. CDR3 loop: CASSRTGASYNSPLHF. The CDR3 bases are TGTGCCAGCAGCCGGACAGGGGCGTCCTATAATTCACCCCTCCACTTT. Full variable domain (rest looked up from reference TRBV7-8 and TRBJ1-6): GAGVSQSPRYKVAKRGQDVALRCDPISGHVSLFWYQQALGQGPEFLTYFQNEAQLDKSGLPSDRFFAERPEGSVSTLKIQRTQQEDSAVYLCASSRTGASYNSPLHFGNGTRLTVT.

The genes are TRBV6-1 and TRBJ1-1, with 8 bases that match TRBD1. With 7 bases clipped from V and 5 bases from J, the junction kept 6 bases outside the gene matches. The CDR3 extends over 13 amino acids. Germline V gene sequence: CDR1 MNHNS, CDR2 SASEGT. The CDR3 region is CASTITGGTEAFF. The DNA for the CDR3 is TGTGCCAGCACCATAACAGGGGGGACTGAAGCTTTCTTT.

In its sample, this clonotype was seen a few times. This sequence joins TRBV5-1 and TRBJ2-1, with D possibly TRBD1 on 6 matching bases. V was trimmed by 0 bases and J by 6 bases, leaving 10 bases between them. Germline V CDR1 and CDR2: SGHRS, YFSETQ. This CDR3 has 14 amino acids. This CDR3 is CASSLGQVGNEQFF. Written as DNA, the CDR3 is TGCGCCAGCAGCTTGGGACAGGTCGGCAATGAGCAGTTCTTC.

This clonotype was observed at least ten times. This rearrangement joins TRBV11-2 to TRBJ1-5; D not resolved. Germline CDR1 reads SGHAT; CDR2 reads FQNNGV. Trimming took off 6 bases at V and 0 bases at J, with 6 bases between the two ends. The CDR3 covers 13 residues. CDR3 sequence (DNA): TGTGCCAGCAGTTTATATAGCAATCAGCCCCAGCATTTT. The encoded protein is CASSLYSNQPQHF.

This clonotype was seen a handful of times. The rearrangement links TRBV6-2 or TRBV6-3 to TRBJ2-2; possible D gene TRBD2, 5 bases. Trimming cost V 5 bases and J 14 bases, with 15 bases left between them. Germline CDR1 is MNHEY and CDR2 is SVGEGT. The CDR3 sequence is 12 residues long. The CDR3 region has the DNA TGTGCCAGCAGTCAAAGCGGCATATTACTGTTTTTT. Its protein product is CASSQSGILLFF.

The chain joins TRBV4-2 to TRBJ2-3, with a weak D call TRBD2 (7 bases). Trimming removed 3 bases from V and 0 bases from J, with 19 bases in between. The CDR3 has 18 amino acids. Looked up from germline, CDR1 is LGHNA and CDR2 is YNFKEQ. In DNA, the CDR3 is TGTGCCAGCAGCCACCCGGGGAGGGGGGGCATGAGCACAGATACGCAGTATTTT. This sequence encodes CASSHPGRGGMSTDTQYF.

This clonotype was detected many times. The DNA of the CDR3 is TGTGCCAGCAGCTTACAGGGGGCGTTTGAGACCCAGTACTTC. Its protein is CASSLQGAFETQYF. The rearrangement links TRBV7-2 to TRBJ2-5, with 8 bases that match TRBD1. CDR1 is SGHTA and CDR2 is FQGNSA in the germline V gene. The CDR3 length is 14 residues. Trimming cost V 2 bases and J 5 bases; bases outside gene matches: 4.

There are a few counts of this clonotype. J is TRBJ2-1 and V is TRBV5-4; perhaps D is TRBD1 or TRBD2 (6 bases each). The CDR3 spans 15 residues. Trimming left V 4 bases short and J 2 bases short, with 13 bases between. Germline assignment: CDR1 SGHNT and CDR2 YYREEE (reference sequence). CDR3: CASSIGGNTYNEQFF. Here the CDR3 DNA reads TGTGCCAGCAGCATAGGGGGGAATACCTACAATGAGCAGTTCTTC. Together with reference TRBV5-4 and TRBJ2-1, the CDR3 gives the full variable domain: ETGVTQSPTHLIKTRGQQVTLRCSSQSGHNTVSWYQQALGQGPQFIFQYYREEENGRGNFPPRFSGLQFPNYSSELNVNALELDDSALYLCASSIGGNTYNEQFFGPGTRLTVL.

The rearrangement joins TRBV6-1 to TRBJ2-1; 8 positions agree with TRBD2. The J segment lost 2 bases and the V segment lost 5 bases, leaving 8 bases of the junction unmatched. The CDR3 is 16 residues long. Germline lookup yields CDR1 MNHNS and CDR2 SASEGT. The CDR3 DNA sequence: TGTGCCAGCAGTTCCTCCGGGACTAGGGCCTACAATGAGCAGTTCTTC. Its translation: CASSSSGTRAYNEQFF.

This clonotype came up many times. The chain couples TRBV20-1 to TRBJ1-2; 11 bases are shared with TRBD1. Germline CDR1 and CDR2: DFQATT and SNEGSKA (reference sequence). This CDR3 region has 19 residues. V lost 0 bases, J lost 7 bases, and 19 bases stayed unmatched. In DNA, the CDR3 is TGCAGTGCTAGAGATCTCTCCCCCGGGACAGGGGGTAGGTGGAGTGGCTACACCTTC. Its translation is CSARDLSPGTGGRWSGYTF.

The genes are TRBV7-3 and TRBJ2-3; D gene unclear. Germline CDR1 and CDR2: SGHTA and FQGTGA. V was trimmed by 0 bases and J by 1 base, leaving 11 bases between them. This CDR3 has 16 amino acids. CDR3: CASSLTAYSGTDTQYF. The CDR3, as DNA: TGTGCCAGCAGCTTAACGGCCTACTCGGGCACAGATACGCAGTATTTT.

A few counts support this clonotype. The chain joins TRBV19 to TRBJ2-7; D possibly matches TRBD1 or TRBD2 (5 bases each). V was pared by 5 bases and J by 6 bases, with 14 bases between. Per germline, CDR1 LNHDA and CDR2 SQIVND (reference sequence). The CDR3 is made up of 13 amino acids. CDR3 coding DNA: TGTGCCAGTAGTTCGACAGCGAGGGGCGAGCAGTACTTC. Its protein product is CASSSTARGEQYF.

Comment on this clonotype: The junction does not match germline at one end; this may be a read error. The chain combines TRBV24-1 with TRBJ2-2; 8 positions match TRBD1. Germline CDR1 is KGHDR and CDR2 is SFDVKD. The length of the CDR3 is 14 residues. Written as DNA, the CDR3 is TGTGCCGCCAGGGGGCAGGGGGCCTCCGGGGAGCTGTTTTTT. Its translation is CAARGQGASGELFF.

This clonotype was observed many times. The chain joins TRBV6-2 or TRBV6-3 to TRBJ2-7; either TRBD1 or TRBD2 may fit D (5 bases each). Germline V lookup: CDR1 MNHEY, CDR2 SVGEGT. CDR3 length: 13 residues. Trimming left V 5 bases short and J 3 bases short, with 11 bases between. Here the CDR3 DNA reads TGTGCCAGCAGTCGGGGACGGGACTACGAGCAGTACTTC. Its translation: CASSRGRDYEQYF.

This clonotype has at least ten counts. The V and J genes are TRBV7-3 and TRBJ2-1; D could derive from TRBD1 or TRBD2 (5 bases each). The germline V gene encodes CDR1 SGHTA and CDR2 FQGTGA. This CDR3 region has 15 residues. Trimming shortened V by 5 bases and J by 4 bases, and 15 bases separated the two germline ends. The DNA of the CDR3 is TGTGCCAGCAGCCGAGACAGATGGGAGTACAATGAGCAGTTCTTC. As protein: CASSRDRWEYNEQFF.

This clonotype was observed a handful of times. This chain links TRBV5-1 with TRBJ1-2; tentative D call: TRBD1 (5 bases). V was pared by 4 bases and J by 4 bases, with 20 bases between. This CDR3 spans 16 amino acids. Germline CDR1 is SGHRS and CDR2 is YFSETQ. The CDR3 region is CASSGGRASSGYGYTF. The CDR3 DNA is TGCGCCAGCAGCGGAGGCAGGGCCTCATCCGGCTATGGCTACACCTTC.